These 26 T cell receptor beta chains were all obtained from the same sample, sequenced in a study of blood T cell repertoires in COVID-19. Produced via immunoSEQ multiplex PCR; TCRdb's table is partial and in-frame only. The sample lists approximately 300,000 clones; roughly nine tenths were seen once. Sequences were obtained from PBMCs or T cells enriched from blood (not recorded which). The source is a man between 60 and 75 years old who had recovered from COVID-19.

This sequence joins TRBV2 and TRBJ1-1, with a weak D call TRBD1 (5 bases). Trimming left V 6 bases short and J 10 bases short, with 18 bases between. This CDR3 spans 13 amino acids. In germline, CDR1 is SNHLY, CDR2 FYNNEI. The CDR3, as DNA: TGTGCCAGCAGGGGAATGGGGGGATTCGGAGCTTTCTTT. As protein: CASRGMGGFGAFF. The complete variable domain, with remaining parts taken from reference TRBV2 and TRBJ1-1, reads EPEVTQTPSHQVTQMGQEVILRCVPISNHLYFYWYRQILGQKVEFLVSFYNNEISEKSEIFDDQFSVERPDGSNFTLKIRSTKLEDSAMYFCASRGMGGFGAFFGQGTRLTVV.

Note on this clone: Other nucleotide sequences from this sample produce the same CDR3. The gene calls are TRBV7-9 and TRBJ2-2; D unresolved. Germline V gene sequence: CDR1 SEHNR, CDR2 FQNEAQ (reference sequence). V was shortened by 6 bases and J by 2 bases, with 10 bases between the two germline ends. The CDR3 is made up of 14 amino acids. The CDR3 is CASRLAGNTGELFF. DNA of the CDR3: TGTGCCAGCAGATTGGCAGGAAACACCGGGGAGCTGTTTTTT.

The J gene is TRBJ1-2, the V gene TRBV29-1; D may be TRBD1 (6 bases). The germline gives CDR1 SQVTM, CDR2 ANQGSEA. Trimming left V 4 bases short and J 4 bases short, with 19 bases between. The length of the CDR3 is 15 residues. DNA for the CDR3: TGCAGCGTTGGACCGTTGGACAGCGAACCCTATGGCTACACCTTC. This sequence encodes CSVGPLDSEPYGYTF.

In DNA, the CDR3 is TGTGCCACCAGTGACAGGACAGGGGGCACAGATACGCAGTATTTT. Its protein is CATSDRTGGTDTQYF. The rearrangement joins TRBV24-1 to TRBJ2-3, with TRBD1 identical over 9 bases. Germline loops: CDR1 KGHDR, CDR2 SFDVKD. The ends lost 4 bases at V and 1 base at J; junction bases unmatched: 2. The CDR3 has 15 amino acids.

This clone has a single count. The J gene is TRBJ1-5, the V gene TRBV5-4; TRBD1 agrees at 9 bases. The CDR3 contains 15 residues. CDR1 and CDR2 from the germline V gene are SGHNT and YYREEE (reference sequence). V gave up 10 bases and J gave up 0 bases; unmatched junction bases: 8. CDR3 nucleotides: TGTGCCGGCGGGACAGGGAATTTTAGCAATCAGCCCCAGCATTTT. As protein: CAGGTGNFSNQPQHF. Using reference TRBV5-4 and TRBJ1-5 for the parts outside the CDR3, the full variable domain is ETGVTQSPTHLIKTRGQQVTLRCSSQSGHNTVSWYQQALGQGPQFIFQYYREEENGRGNFPPRFSGLQFPNYSSELNVNALELDDSALYLCAGGTGNFSNQPQHFGDGTRLSIL.

The chain recombines TRBV6-2 or TRBV6-3 with TRBJ2-7, with 7 nucleotides matching TRBD1. The ends lost 6 bases at V and 2 bases at J; junction bases unmatched: 10. The CDR3 runs 15 residues. Germline CDR1 MNHEY, CDR2 SVGEGT. The CDR3 sequence is CASSNLIDRAYEQYF. The CDR3 DNA sequence: TGTGCCAGCAGCAACTTAATCGACAGGGCCTACGAGCAGTACTTC.

V gene TRBV19 combines with J gene TRBJ1-5; no definite D call. V was clipped by 6 bases and J by 5 bases, with 11 bases between them. This CDR3 is built from 13 residues. CDR1 is LNHDA, CDR2 SQIVND, per germline (reference sequence). CDR3 region: CASSQDRDQPQHF. CDR3 coding DNA: TGTGCCAGTAGCCAGGATCGAGATCAGCCCCAGCATTTT.

This rearrangement joins TRBV28 to TRBJ1-1; D is ambiguous. This CDR3 is built from 13 residues. The V gene's germline CDR1 is MDHEN and CDR2 SYDVKM. V dropped 2 bases and J dropped 2 bases, with 6 bases sitting between them. In DNA, the CDR3 is TGTGCCAGCAGTTTACAGGAAAACACTGAAGCTTTCTTT. Encoded protein: CASSLQENTEAFF.

This clone showed up just once. This chain uses TRBV18 with TRBJ1-5, with no clear D. Looked up from germline, CDR1 is KGHSH and CDR2 is LQKENI. The CDR3 consists of 16 residues. V dropped 4 bases and J dropped 1 base, with 14 bases sitting between them. In nucleotides, the CDR3 is TGTGCCAGCTCACTATCTAGCGATCCGAGCAATCAGCCCCAGCATTTT. The encoded protein is CASSLSSDPSNQPQHF.

The chain has TRBV28 and TRBJ2-1; D gene uncertain. CDR3 size: 13 residues. Germline V gene data show CDR1 as MDHEN and CDR2 as SYDVKM. V lost 2 bases, J lost 5 bases, and 7 bases lay in between. The CDR3 DNA is TGTGCCAGCAGTTTAAGGCTAGACAATGAGCAGTTCTTC. Residues: CASSLRLDNEQFF.

The V call is TRBV20-1, the J call TRBJ2-4, with TRBD2 matching over 8 bases. Looked up from germline, CDR1 is DFQATT and CDR2 is SNEGSKA (reference sequence). The CDR3 totals 11 residues. V lost 0 bases to trimming and J lost 15 bases; unmatched junction nucleotides: 4. CDR3 loop: CSARDGTSPYF. The DNA of the CDR3 is TGCAGTGCTAGAGATGGGACTAGTCCGTACTTC.

This rearrangement joins TRBV9 to TRBJ1-3; no clear D gene. Germline CDR1 is SGDLS and CDR2 is YYNGEE. V was clipped by 0 bases and J by 3 bases, with 16 bases between them. This CDR3 spans 17 amino acids. CDR3 nucleotide sequence: TGTGCCAGCAGCGTAGGGAAGGAGGGCTTGTTTGGAAACACCATATATTTT. It codes for CASSVGKEGLFGNTIYF.

The CDR3 DNA is TGTGCCAGTAGTACTCCCGGGACACATAATGAAAAACTGTTTTTT. It encodes CASSTPGTHNEKLFF. The chain recombines TRBV19 with TRBJ1-4, with a tentative D call TRBD1 (6 bases). Trimming removed 4 bases at V and 4 bases at J, with 13 bases between. CDR3 length equals 15 residues. Germline loops: CDR1 LNHDA, CDR2 SQIVND (reference sequence). Full variable domain (missing parts from reference TRBV19 and TRBJ1-4): DGGITQSPKYLFRKEGQNVTLSCEQNLNHDAMYWYRQDPGQGLRLIYYSQIVNDFQKGDIAEGYSVSREKKESFPLTVTSAQKNPTAFYLCASSTPGTHNEKLFFGSGTQLSVL.

The rearrangement links TRBV28 to TRBJ2-4; no firm D call. Trimming took off 2 bases at V and 0 bases at J, with 11 bases between the two ends. The CDR3 runs 16 residues. Looked up from germline, CDR1 is MDHEN and CDR2 is SYDVKM. CDR3 protein: CASSLTITIAKNIQYF. The CDR3, as DNA: TGTGCCAGCAGTTTAACAATAACAATAGCCAAAAACATTCAGTACTTC. Looking up the rest from reference TRBV28 and TRBJ2-4 gives the full variable domain: DVKVTQSSRYLVKRTGEKVFLECVQDMDHENMFWYRQDPGLGLRLIYFSYDVKMKEKGDIPEGYSVSREKKERFSLILESASTNQTSMYLCASSLTITIAKNIQYFGAGTRLSVL.

This chain links TRBV24-1 with TRBJ2-5; D is possibly TRBD1 (7 bases). The CDR3 covers 14 residues. Between the trimmed V and J ends, which lost 6 bases and 5 bases, there was a span of 15 bases. The germline V gene encodes CDR1 KGHDR and CDR2 SFDVKD. The CDR3 spells CATSPQGGLETQYF. The CDR3 region has the DNA TGTGCCACCAGTCCTCAGGGGGGCCTGGAGACCCAGTACTTC.

In this sample, this clone turned up once. This sequence joins TRBV6-5 and TRBJ2-2; 10 positions agree with TRBD2. This CDR3 is 15 amino acids long. With 4 bases clipped from V and 8 bases from J, the junction kept 7 bases outside the gene matches. Germline V gene lookup returns CDR1 MNHEY and CDR2 SVGAGI. CDR3 nucleotide sequence: TGTGCCAGCAGTTTCTCTAGCGGGAGTAAGGGGGAGCTGTTTTTT. This sequence encodes CASSFSSGSKGELFF.

The chain recombines TRBV19 with TRBJ2-3; TRBD1 aligns across 9 bases. The germline V gene has CDR1 LNHDA and CDR2 SQIVND (reference sequence). There are 15 residues in the CDR3. J was trimmed by 0 bases and V by 6 bases; bases with no gene match: 4. The CDR3 reads CASRLQGASTDTQYF. The CDR3 DNA reads as TGTGCCAGTAGACTACAGGGGGCTAGCACAGATACGCAGTATTTT.

V and J are TRBV11-2 and TRBJ1-6; D is unclear. This CDR3 is built from 15 residues. V lost 5 bases to trimming and J lost 1 base, with 9 bases between them. Germline-derived CDR1 and CDR2 are SGHAT and FQNNGV. The CDR3 loop reads CASSPSRSYNSPLHF. The CDR3 DNA sequence: TGTGCCAGCAGCCCCTCGAGGTCCTATAATTCACCCCTCCACTTT.

This chain joins TRBV27 and TRBJ1-2; D might be TRBD1 (5 bases). The CDR3 sequence is 18 residues long. The germline CDR1 and CDR2 sequences are MNHEY and SMNVEV (reference sequence). V gave up 5 bases and J gave up 3 bases, with 25 bases separating them. In DNA form, the CDR3 reads TGTGCCAGCAGTCCCTTGAAGCTGAGTGTAGGGGTTGACTATGGCTACACCTTC. As protein: CASSPLKLSVGVDYGYTF.

The chain employs TRBV5-1 and TRBJ1-1; 7 bases match TRBD1. V trimming: 0 bases; J trimming: 3 bases; junction bases outside the gene matches: 2. There are 14 residues in the CDR3. Germline loops: CDR1 SGHRS, CDR2 YFSETQ. The CDR3: CASSLEGAYTEAFF. The CDR3 bases are TGCGCCAGCAGCTTGGAGGGGGCTTACACTGAAGCTTTCTTT.

V is TRBV9 and J is TRBJ1-2, with a tentative D call TRBD1 (6 bases). The germline V and J ends were trimmed by 6 bases and 2 bases, with 14 bases remaining between them. The CDR3 has 14 residues. Germline V gives CDR1 SGDLS, CDR2 YYNGEE. CDR3 residues: CASNPSGGNYGYTF. The CDR3 coding sequence is TGTGCCAGCAACCCTTCGGGGGGCAACTATGGCTACACCTTC.

The chain is built from TRBV4-2 and TRBJ1-3; D is undetermined. Trimming pared 4 bases from V and 0 bases from J, leaving 10 bases between. Germline CDR1 reads LGHNA; CDR2 reads YNFKEQ. This CDR3 is built from 15 residues. DNA of the CDR3: TGTGCCAGCAGCCCGAGAGACACCTCTGGAAACACCATATATTTT. This sequence encodes CASSPRDTSGNTIYF.

The rearrangement uses TRBV12-5 and TRBJ2-2; D is unresolved. Trimming took 2 bases from V and 1 from J, leaving 11 bases between them. The CDR3 is 16 residues long. CDR1 LGHNT and CDR2 FRNRAP come from the germline V gene. CDR3 sequence reads: CASGLTQQENTGELFF. The CDR3 DNA reads as TGTGCTAGTGGTTTGACACAGCAGGAGAACACCGGGGAGCTGTTTTTT.

The gene calls are TRBV4-1 and TRBJ2-1, with D perhaps matching TRBD1 (5 bases). This CDR3 contains 14 residues. From germline, CDR1 is MGHRA and CDR2 YSYEKL. With 4 bases removed from V and 4 bases from J, the gap between germline ends came to 11 bases. CDR3 in amino acids: CASSPADRYNEQFF. CDR3 nucleotides: TGCGCCAGCAGCCCCGCCGACAGATACAATGAGCAGTTCTTC.

This clone was detected once. This chain connects TRBV7-9 to TRBJ2-1; the match to TRBD2 covers 8 bases. CDR3 length: 14 amino acids. Germline CDR1 SEHNR, CDR2 FQNEAQ (reference sequence). V was pared by 6 bases and J by 8 bases, with 9 bases of the junction left unmatched. The CDR3 loop is CASRSPSGSHEQFF. The CDR3, as DNA: TGTGCCAGCAGGTCCCCAAGCGGGAGTCATGAGCAGTTCTTC.

This rearrangement joins TRBV18 to TRBJ1-5, with D uncertain. Germline CDR1 and CDR2: KGHSH and LQKENI. The ends were cut back, 2 bases at V and 6 bases at J, with 8 bases in the middle. The CDR3 consists of 13 residues. The chain's CDR3 is CASSPEEGQPQHF. The CDR3, as DNA: TGTGCCAGCTCACCAGAAGAGGGTCAGCCCCAGCATTTT.